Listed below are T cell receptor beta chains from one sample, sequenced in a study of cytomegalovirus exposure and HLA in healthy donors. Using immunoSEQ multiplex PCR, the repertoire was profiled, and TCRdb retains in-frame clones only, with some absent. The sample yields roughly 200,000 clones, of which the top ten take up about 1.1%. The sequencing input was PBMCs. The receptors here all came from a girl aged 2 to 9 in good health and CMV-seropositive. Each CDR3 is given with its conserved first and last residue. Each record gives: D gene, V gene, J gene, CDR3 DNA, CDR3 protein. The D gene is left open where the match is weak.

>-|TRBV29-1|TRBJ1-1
TGCAGCGTTGAGCCAGGGGACGACTTT
CSVEPGDDF
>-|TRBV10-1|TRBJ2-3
TGCGCCAGCAGTGAGTTAGAAGCGTCGGCAGATACGCAGTATTTT
CASSELEASADTQYF
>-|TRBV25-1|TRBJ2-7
TGTGCCAGCAGTGTTAGCGCCTCCGACGCCTACGAGCAGTACTTC
CASSVSASDAYEQYF
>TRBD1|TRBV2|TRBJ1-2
TGTGCCAGCAGTGTGCAGGGGGGTTATGGCTACACCTTC
CASSVQGGYGYTF
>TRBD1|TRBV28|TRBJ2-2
TGTGCCAGCAGTCCTTCTGGGACAGGGGCCTACACCGGGGAGCTGTTTTTT
CASSPSGTGAYTGELFF
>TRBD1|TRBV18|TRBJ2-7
TGTGCCAGCTCACCGGGACAGGGTTTCTCCTACGAGCAGTACTTC
CASSPGQGFSYEQYF
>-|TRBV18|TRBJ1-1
TGTGCCAGCTCACCTTTTGAGACAGGAATAGAGTCGTTGAACACTGAAGCTTTCTTT
CASSPFETGIESLNTEAFF
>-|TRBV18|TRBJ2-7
TGTGCCAGCTCACCACGGCGGGAAAGCTCCTACGAGCAGTACTTC
CASSPRRESSYEQYF
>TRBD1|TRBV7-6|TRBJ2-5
TGTGCCAGCAGCCCAGGGCCGGGACAGCAAGAGACCCAGTACTTC
CASSPGPGQQETQYF
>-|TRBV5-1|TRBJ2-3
TGCGGACTCTGGAGCACAGATACGCAGTATTTT
CGLWSTDTQYF
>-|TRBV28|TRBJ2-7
TGTGCCAGCAGGGGAGCTGGGGAGTTTGTCTCCTACGAGCAGTACTTC
CASRGAGEFVSYEQYF
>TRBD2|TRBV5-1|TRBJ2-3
TGCGCCAGCAGCTCCGGACTAGCGGGGTTCACAGATACGCAGTATTTT
CASSSGLAGFTDTQYF
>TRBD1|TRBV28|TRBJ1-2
TGTGCCAGCAGTGACTACAGGGGGCTTAACTATGGCTACACCTTC
CASSDYRGLNYGYTF
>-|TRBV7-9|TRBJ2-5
TGTGCCAGCAGCTCACTAGGATTCCAAGAGACCCAGTACTTC
CASSSLGFQETQYF
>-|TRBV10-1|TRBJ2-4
TGCGCCCGGTCTAGGGGCGCCGGAAACATTCAGTACTTC
CARSRGAGNIQYF
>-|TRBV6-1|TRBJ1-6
TGTGCCAGCAGGAGAGGGGGGGGTAATTCACCCCTCCACTTT
CASRRGGGNSPLHF
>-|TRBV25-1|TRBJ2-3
TGTGCCAGCAGTTCCGACTTCCCAGATACGCAGTATTTT
CASSSDFPDTQYF
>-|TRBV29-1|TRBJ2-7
TGCAGCGTTCGCGGGATGAGCTCCTACGAGCAGTACTTC
CSVRGMSSYEQYF
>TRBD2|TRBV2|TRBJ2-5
TGTGCCAGCACAACGTCACTAGCGGGAATAGAGACCCAGTACTTC
CASTTSLAGIETQYF
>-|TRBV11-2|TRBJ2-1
TGTGCCAGCAGCCAGGTATCCGAGCAGTTCTTC
CASSQVSEQFF
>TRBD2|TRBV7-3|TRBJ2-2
TGTGCCAGCAGCTTTGGCGGGAGAAGGGTTACCGGGGAGCTGTTTTTT
CASSFGGRRVTGELFF
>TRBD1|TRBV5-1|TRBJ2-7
TGCGCCAGCAGACAATCGGGACAGGGTTTCGAGCAGTACTTC
CASRQSGQGFEQYF
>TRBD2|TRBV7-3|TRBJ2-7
TGTGCCAGCAGCTTAACTGCGGGACTAGCGGAGCCGCAGTACTTC
CASSLTAGLAEPQYF
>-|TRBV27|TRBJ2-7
TGTGCCAGCAGTTTATCTGGGCTAGCACGGCAGTACTTC
CASSLSGLARQYF
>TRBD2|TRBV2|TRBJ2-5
TGTGCCAGCAAGACGCCCGGGGGGAGACAAGAGACCCAGTACTTC
CASKTPGGRQETQYF
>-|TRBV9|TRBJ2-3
TGTGCCAGCAGCCCACTGTCAGATACGCAGTATTTT
CASSPLSDTQYF
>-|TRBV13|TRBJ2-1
TGTGCCAGCAGCCCGAGTGGCGGTCGGCATAGCTCCTACAATGAGCAGTTCTTC
CASSPSGGRHSSYNEQFF
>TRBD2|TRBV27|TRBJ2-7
TGTGCCAGCAGTTTGTTAGGGACTAGCCTCTCCGAGCAGTACTTC
CASSLLGTSLSEQYF
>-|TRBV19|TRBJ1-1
TGTGCCAGTAGTGTTTGGAGTGCGATGAACACTGAAGCTTTCTTT
CASSVWSAMNTEAFF
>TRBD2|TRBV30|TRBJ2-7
TGTGCCTGGACCCGGGGAGGGGTCGCCTACGAGCAGTACTTC
CAWTRGGVAYEQYF
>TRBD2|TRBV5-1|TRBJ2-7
TGCGCCAGCAGCTTCGGACTAGCGGACCACTACGAGCAGTACTTC
CASSFGLADHYEQYF
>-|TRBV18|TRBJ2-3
TGTGCCAGCTCCCGGAATGATCCCGGGAGCACAGATACGCAGTATTTT
CASSRNDPGSTDTQYF
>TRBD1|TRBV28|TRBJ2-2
TGTGCCAGCAGACCGGGACAGGTCCCCGGGGAGCTGTTTTTT
CASRPGQVPGELFF
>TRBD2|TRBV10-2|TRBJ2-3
TGCGCCAGCACTGCTGGGACTAGCGGCACAGATACGCAGTATTTT
CASTAGTSGTDTQYF
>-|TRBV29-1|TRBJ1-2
TGCAGCGTTGAAGATCCCCTGCTACCTAACTATGGCTACACCTTC
CSVEDPLLPNYGYTF
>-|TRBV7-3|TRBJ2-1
TGTGCCAGCAGCTTAACCCCAGGGTTGACCTACAATGAGCAGTTCTTC
CASSLTPGLTYNEQFF
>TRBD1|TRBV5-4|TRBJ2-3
TGTGCCAGCAGTGGAACGGGACAGGGATCAGATACGCAGTATTTT
CASSGTGQGSDTQYF
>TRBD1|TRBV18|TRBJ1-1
TGTGCCAGCTCACCAGAGGAGGGGGCAACGGCTGAAGCTTTCTTT
CASSPEEGATAEAFF
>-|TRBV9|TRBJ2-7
TGTGCCAGCAGCGACAACAGGGAATACGAGCAGTACTTC
CASSDNREYEQYF
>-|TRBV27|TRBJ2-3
TGTGCCAGCACCCTCCGGCCCGGGTGGGCAGATACGCAGTATTTT
CASTLRPGWADTQYF
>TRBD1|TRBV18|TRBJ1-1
TGTGCCAGCTCAACGACAGGGCGAGACACTGAAGCTTTCTTT
CASSTTGRDTEAFF
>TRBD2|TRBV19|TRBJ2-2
TGTGCCAGTAGTATAAGCGGGAGGACCGGGGAGCTGTTTTTT
CASSISGRTGELFF
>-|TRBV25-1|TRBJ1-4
TGTGCCAGCAGTGGGGGGGGTCTTAATGAAAAACTGTTTTTT
CASSGGGLNEKLFF
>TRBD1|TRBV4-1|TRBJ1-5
TGCGCCAGCAGCCAAGGGCTACAGGGGCATCAGCCCCAGCATTTT
CASSQGLQGHQPQHF
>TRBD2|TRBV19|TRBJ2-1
TGTGCCAGTAGTATCCGAGCGGGACTCTCCTACAATGAGCAGTTCTTC
CASSIRAGLSYNEQFF
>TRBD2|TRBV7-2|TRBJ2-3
TGTGCCAGCAGCCGAGCGGGAGGGACAGATACGCAGTATTTT
CASSRAGGTDTQYF
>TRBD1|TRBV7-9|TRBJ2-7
TGTGCCAGCAGCTTAGTTGGACAGGGATACGAGCAGTACTTC
CASSLVGQGYEQYF
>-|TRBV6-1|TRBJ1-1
TGTGCCACCACACAGGGTTGGGGTGAAGCTTTCTTT
CATTQGWGEAFF
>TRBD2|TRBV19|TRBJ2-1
TGTGCCAGTAAAATTTCCGGGACTAGCGGCTACAATGAGCAGTTCTTC
CASKISGTSGYNEQFF
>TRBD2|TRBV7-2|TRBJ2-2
TGTGCCAGCAGCTTTATAGCGGGAGTGAACACCGGGGAGCTGTTTTTT
CASSFIAGVNTGELFF
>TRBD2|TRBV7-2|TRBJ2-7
TGTGCCAGCAGCTTAGTAGAAGCTAGCGGGGCCTACGAGCAGTACTTC
CASSLVEASGAYEQYF
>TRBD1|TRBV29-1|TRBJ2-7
TGCAGCGCCACCGGGACAGGGCATTACGAGCAGTACTTC
CSATGTGHYEQYF
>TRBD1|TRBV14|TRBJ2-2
TGTGCCAGCAGCCTAACGGACAGGGGGGAAGGGGAGCTGTTTTTT
CASSLTDRGEGELFF
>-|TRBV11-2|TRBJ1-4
TGTGCCAGCAGCTTAGACGGTCTAGGAGATAGTAATGAAAAACTGTTTTTT
CASSLDGLGDSNEKLFF
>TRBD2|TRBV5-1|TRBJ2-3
TGCGCCAGCAGCAGAGACCTAGCGGGATACACAGATACGCAGTATTTT
CASSRDLAGYTDTQYF